Below, 4 T cell receptor beta chains from the same sample are listed, as sequenced in a study of cytomegalovirus exposure and HLA in healthy donors. The PCR ran on 60 Vbeta and 13 Jbeta primers. The method was immunoSEQ multiplex PCR; TCRdb's version includes in-frame clones alone and lacks a portion of them. Here the sample spans around 200,000 clones, 80% to 85% being singletons. The material sequenced was PBMCs. The receptors derive from a woman in her late teens or twenties in good health and CMV-seronegative.

A remark on this clone: One junction end does not reproduce the germline sequence, and a read error may be involved. Other DNA sequences of this sample code for an identical CDR3. V gene TRBV9 combines with J gene TRBJ2-7, with 8 bases identical to TRBD2. From germline, CDR1 is SGDLS and CDR2 YYNGEE. CDR3 size: 15 residues. The CDR3 is CASSATSGRSAEQYF. The CDR3 DNA is TGTGCTAGCAGCGCAACCAGCGGGAGATCGGCCGAGCAGTACTTC.

In regard to this clone: The junction shows a germline mismatch at one end, possibly a read error. This chain uses TRBV7-9 with TRBJ1-5; D not certain. CDR3 length: 16 amino acids. CDR1 is SEHNR, CDR2 FQNEAQ, per germline (reference sequence). The CDR3 DNA reads TGTTCCAGCAGCCACACCGGAGGTAATGGCAATCAGCCCCAGCATTTT. Its protein is CSSSHTGGNGNQPQHF.

The J gene is TRBJ2-5, the V gene TRBV20-1; a possible D gene is TRBD2 (6 bases). Per germline, CDR1 DFQATT and CDR2 SNEGSKA (reference sequence). V lost 3 bases, J lost 7 bases, and 6 bases lay in between. This CDR3 has 10 amino acids. The CDR3 nucleotides read TGCAGTGCTAGCGGGGGGACCCAGTACTTC. Translating it yields CSASGGTQYF.

For the CDR3, the DNA is TGTGCCAGCAGCTTACGCGGGGGGACTAATGAAAAACTGTTTTTT. As protein: CASSLRGGTNEKLFF. The chain recombines TRBV7-9 with TRBJ1-4; D is perhaps TRBD1 (5 bases). CDR1 and CDR2 from the germline V gene are SEHNR and FQNEAQ (reference sequence). Trimming shortened V by 2 bases and J by 2 bases, and 9 bases separated the two germline ends. The CDR3 runs 15 residues.